Following are 2 T cell receptor beta chains from one sample sequenced in a study of CD8 T cells in Susac syndrome (dated by TCRdb to about 2019). Libraries were built with the immunoSEQ multiplex PCR assay. RNA was extracted with the RNeasy kit and 0.5 to 1 ug was reverse transcribed using random hexamers. TCRdb ran its own pipeline on the public reads, namely fastp trimming at Q25 and MiXCR clone calling, and kept in-frame beta chains. Here each entry gathers all rows of one CDR3 protein and keeps the most common genes and DNA. In this sample the table shows 110,000 or so distinct CDR3 sequences, 95% to 98% of which occur a single time. Around 0.1% of the sample lies in the top ten. Input material: CD4+ T cells from PBMCs. Every receptor here comes from a human donor in good health.

The chain is built from TRBV29-1 and TRBJ1-1, with TRBD1 as a possible D gene (6 bases). This CDR3 spans 14 amino acids. Per the germline V gene, CDR1 is SQVTM and CDR2 is ANQGSEA. V lost 7 bases, J lost 1 base, and 16 bases lay in between. The CDR3 sequence: CSGEGDGGNTEAFF. The CDR3 nucleotides are TGCAGCGGCGAGGGGGATGGAGGGAACACTGAAGCTTTCTTT.

The chain recombines TRBV9 with TRBJ1-1; the D gene is possibly TRBD1 (6 bases). The V gene lost 3 bases and the J gene lost 12 bases, with 15 bases spanning the gap. The CDR3 is 12 amino acids. The germline V gene has CDR1 SGDLS and CDR2 YYNGEE. As DNA, the CDR3 is TGTGCCAGCAGCGGGATAGCAGGGGAATCTTTCTTT. It is translated as CASSGIAGESFF.